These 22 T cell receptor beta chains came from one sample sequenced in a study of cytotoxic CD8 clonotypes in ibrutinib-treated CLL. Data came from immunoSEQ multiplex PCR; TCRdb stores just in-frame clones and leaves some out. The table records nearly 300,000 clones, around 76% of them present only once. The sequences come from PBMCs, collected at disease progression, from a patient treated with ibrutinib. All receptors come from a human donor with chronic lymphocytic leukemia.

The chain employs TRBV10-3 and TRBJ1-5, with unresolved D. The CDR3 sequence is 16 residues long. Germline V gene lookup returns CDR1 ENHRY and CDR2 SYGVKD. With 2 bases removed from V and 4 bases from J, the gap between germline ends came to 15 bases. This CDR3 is CAISERFGQSNQPQHF. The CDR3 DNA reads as TGTGCCATCAGTGAGAGATTTGGCCAGAGTAATCAGCCCCAGCATTTT.

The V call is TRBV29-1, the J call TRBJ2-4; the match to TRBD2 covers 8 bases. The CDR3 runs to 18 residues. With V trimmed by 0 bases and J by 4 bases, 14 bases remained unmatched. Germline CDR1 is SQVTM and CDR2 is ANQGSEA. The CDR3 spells CSVEEYPRGAGGKNIQYF. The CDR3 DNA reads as TGCAGCGTTGAAGAATACCCAAGGGGCGCGGGGGGTAAAAACATTCAGTACTTC.

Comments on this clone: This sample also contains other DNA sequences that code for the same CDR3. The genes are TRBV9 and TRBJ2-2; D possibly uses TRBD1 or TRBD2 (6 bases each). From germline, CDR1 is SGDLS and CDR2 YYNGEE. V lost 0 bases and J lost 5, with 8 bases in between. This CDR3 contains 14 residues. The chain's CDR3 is CASSVEGGTGELFF. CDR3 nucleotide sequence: TGTGCCAGCAGCGTAGAAGGGGGGACCGGGGAGCTGTTTTTT.

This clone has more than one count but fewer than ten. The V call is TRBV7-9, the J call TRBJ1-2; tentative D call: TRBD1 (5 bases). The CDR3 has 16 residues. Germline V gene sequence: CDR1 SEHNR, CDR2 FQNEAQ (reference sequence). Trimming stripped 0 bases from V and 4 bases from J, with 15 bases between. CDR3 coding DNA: TGTGCCAGCAGCTTAGCCACCGGGACTGACGCCTATGGCTACACCTTC. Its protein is CASSLATGTDAYGYTF.

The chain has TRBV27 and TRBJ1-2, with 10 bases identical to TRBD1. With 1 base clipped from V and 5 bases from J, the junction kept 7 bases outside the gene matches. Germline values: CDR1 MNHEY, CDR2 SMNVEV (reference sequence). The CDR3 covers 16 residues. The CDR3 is CASSLLGTGAVYGYTF. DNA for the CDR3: TGTGCCAGCAGTTTATTAGGGACAGGGGCCGTATATGGCTACACCTTC.

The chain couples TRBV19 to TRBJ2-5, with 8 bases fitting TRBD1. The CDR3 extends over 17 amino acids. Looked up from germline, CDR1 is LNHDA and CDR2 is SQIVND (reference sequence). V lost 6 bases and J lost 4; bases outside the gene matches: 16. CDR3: CASSTARQGYSRETQYF. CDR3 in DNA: TGTGCCAGTAGCACGGCCCGACAGGGGTACTCTAGAGAGACCCAGTACTTC.

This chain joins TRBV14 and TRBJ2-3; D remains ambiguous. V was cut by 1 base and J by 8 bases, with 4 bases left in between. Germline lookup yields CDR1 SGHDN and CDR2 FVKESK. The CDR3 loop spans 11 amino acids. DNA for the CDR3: TGTGCCAGCAGCCAAGGGGGTACGCAGTATTTT. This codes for CASSQGGTQYF. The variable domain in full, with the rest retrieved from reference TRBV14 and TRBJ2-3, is EAGVTQFPSHSVIEKGQTVTLRCDPISGHDNLYWYRRVMGKEIKFLLHFVKESKQDESGMPNNRFLAERTGGTYSTLKVQPAELEDSGVYFCASSQGGTQYFGPGTRLTVL.

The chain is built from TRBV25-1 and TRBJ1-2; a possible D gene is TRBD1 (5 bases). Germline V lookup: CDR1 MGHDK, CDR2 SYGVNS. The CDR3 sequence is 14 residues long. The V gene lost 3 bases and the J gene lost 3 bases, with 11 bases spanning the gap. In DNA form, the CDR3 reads TGTGCCAGCAGTGATCTCGGGGGGGACTATGGCTACACCTTC. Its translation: CASSDLGGDYGYTF.

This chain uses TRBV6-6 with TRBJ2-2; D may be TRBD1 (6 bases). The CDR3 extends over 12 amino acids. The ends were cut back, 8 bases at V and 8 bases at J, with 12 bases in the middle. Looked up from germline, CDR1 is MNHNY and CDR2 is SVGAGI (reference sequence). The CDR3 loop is CASLGAFGELFF. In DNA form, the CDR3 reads TGTGCCAGCCTGGGGGCTTTTGGGGAGCTGTTTTTT.

The CDR3 here is CASSPWTSGRADEQFF. In nucleotides, the CDR3 is TGTGCCAGCAGCCCCTGGACTAGCGGGAGGGCAGACGAGCAGTTCTTC. The V call is TRBV7-9, the J call TRBJ2-1, with 15 positions matching TRBD2. This CDR3 is 16 amino acids long. Trimming at V came to 5 bases and at J to 10 bases, leaving 9 bases not matched to a gene. Germline V gives CDR1 SEHNR, CDR2 FQNEAQ (reference sequence).

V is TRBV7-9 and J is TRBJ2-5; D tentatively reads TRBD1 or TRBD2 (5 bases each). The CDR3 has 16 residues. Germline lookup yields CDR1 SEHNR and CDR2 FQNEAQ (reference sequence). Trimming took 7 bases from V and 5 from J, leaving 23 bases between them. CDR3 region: CASTPIGEGTGETQYF. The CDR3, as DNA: TGTGCCAGCACTCCTATTGGCGAGGGGACGGGGGAGACCCAGTACTTC.

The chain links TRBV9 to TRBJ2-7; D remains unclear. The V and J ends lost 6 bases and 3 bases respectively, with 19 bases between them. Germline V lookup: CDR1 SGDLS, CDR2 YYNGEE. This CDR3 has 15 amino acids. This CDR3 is CASIEPRTINYEQYF. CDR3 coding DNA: TGTGCCAGCATCGAACCACGGACCATAAACTACGAGCAGTACTTC.

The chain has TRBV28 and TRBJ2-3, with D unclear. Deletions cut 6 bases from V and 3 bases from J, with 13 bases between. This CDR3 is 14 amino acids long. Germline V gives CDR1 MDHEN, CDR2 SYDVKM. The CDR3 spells CASSPSFRTDTQYF. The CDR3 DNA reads TGTGCCAGCAGCCCCTCCTTTCGAACAGATACGCAGTATTTT.

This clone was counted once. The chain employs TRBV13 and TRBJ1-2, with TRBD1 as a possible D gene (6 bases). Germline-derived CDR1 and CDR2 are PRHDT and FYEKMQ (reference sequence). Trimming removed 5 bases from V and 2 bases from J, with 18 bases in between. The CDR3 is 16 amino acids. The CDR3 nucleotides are TGTGCCAGCAGCGCAAGGGGGGAAGACAGGAACTATGGCTACACCTTC. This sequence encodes CASSARGEDRNYGYTF.

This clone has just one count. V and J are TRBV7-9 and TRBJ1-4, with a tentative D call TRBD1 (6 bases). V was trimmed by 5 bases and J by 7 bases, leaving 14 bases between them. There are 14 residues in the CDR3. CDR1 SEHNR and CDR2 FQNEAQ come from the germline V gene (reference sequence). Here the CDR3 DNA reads TGTGCCAGCAGCCATGGACAGCTGGGTGAAAAACTGTTTTTT. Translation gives CASSHGQLGEKLFF.

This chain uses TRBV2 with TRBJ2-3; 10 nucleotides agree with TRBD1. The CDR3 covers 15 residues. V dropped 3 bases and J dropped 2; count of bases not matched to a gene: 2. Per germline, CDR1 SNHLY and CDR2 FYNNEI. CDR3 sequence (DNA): TGTGCCAGCAGTGATGACAGGGGGCACACAGATACGCAGTATTTT. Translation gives CASSDDRGHTDTQYF.

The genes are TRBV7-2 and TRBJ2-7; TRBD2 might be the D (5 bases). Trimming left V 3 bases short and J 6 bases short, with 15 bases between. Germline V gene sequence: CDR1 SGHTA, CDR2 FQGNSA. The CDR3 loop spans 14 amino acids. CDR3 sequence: CASSFRGLRGEQYF. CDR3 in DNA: TGTGCCAGCAGCTTTCGGGGTCTACGCGGCGAGCAGTACTTC.

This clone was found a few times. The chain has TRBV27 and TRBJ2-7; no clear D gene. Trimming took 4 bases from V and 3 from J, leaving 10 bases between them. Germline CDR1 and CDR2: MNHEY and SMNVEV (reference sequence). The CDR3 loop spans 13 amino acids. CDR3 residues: CASSSRPGYEQYF. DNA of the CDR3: TGTGCCAGCAGTTCTCGCCCGGGCTACGAGCAGTACTTC.

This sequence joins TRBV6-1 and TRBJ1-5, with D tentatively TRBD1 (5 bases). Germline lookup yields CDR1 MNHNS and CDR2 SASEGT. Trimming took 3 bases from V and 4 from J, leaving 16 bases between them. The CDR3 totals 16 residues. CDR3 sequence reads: CASSDFFGRANQPQHF. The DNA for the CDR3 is TGTGCCAGCAGTGATTTTTTCGGCAGGGCTAATCAGCCCCAGCATTTT.

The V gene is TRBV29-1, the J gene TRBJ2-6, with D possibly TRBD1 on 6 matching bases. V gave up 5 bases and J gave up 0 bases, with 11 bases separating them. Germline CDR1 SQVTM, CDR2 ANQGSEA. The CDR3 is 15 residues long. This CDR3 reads CSVRTAHSGANVLTF. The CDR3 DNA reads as TGCAGCGTTCGGACAGCGCACTCTGGGGCCAACGTCCTGACTTTC.

This CDR3 is CASSLAGTAYEQYF. CDR3 sequence (DNA): TGTGCCAGCAGCTTGGCCGGGACGGCCTACGAGCAGTACTTC. This chain joins TRBV7-9 and TRBJ2-7; D possibly uses TRBD1 or TRBD2 (5 bases each). CDR1 is SEHNR, CDR2 FQNEAQ, per germline (reference sequence). There are 14 residues in the CDR3. Trimming pared 3 bases from V and 2 bases from J, leaving 11 bases between.

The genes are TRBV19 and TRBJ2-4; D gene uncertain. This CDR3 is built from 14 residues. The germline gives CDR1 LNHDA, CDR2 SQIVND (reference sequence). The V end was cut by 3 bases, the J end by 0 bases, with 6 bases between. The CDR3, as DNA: TGTGCCAGTAGTATTATACGAGCCAAAAACATTCAGTACTTC. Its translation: CASSIIRAKNIQYF.